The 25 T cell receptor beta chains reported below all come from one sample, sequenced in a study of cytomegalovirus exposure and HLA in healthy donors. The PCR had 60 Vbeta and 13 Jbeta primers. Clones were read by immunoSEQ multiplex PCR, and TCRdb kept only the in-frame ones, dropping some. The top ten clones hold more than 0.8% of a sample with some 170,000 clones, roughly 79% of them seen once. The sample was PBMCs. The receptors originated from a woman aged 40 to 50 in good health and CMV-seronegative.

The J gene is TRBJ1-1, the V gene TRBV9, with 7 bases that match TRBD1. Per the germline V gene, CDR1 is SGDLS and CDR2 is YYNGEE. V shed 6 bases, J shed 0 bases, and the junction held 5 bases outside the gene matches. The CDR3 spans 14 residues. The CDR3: CASNRQGVNTEAFF. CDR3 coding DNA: TGTGCCAGCAACCGACAGGGAGTGAACACTGAAGCTTTCTTT. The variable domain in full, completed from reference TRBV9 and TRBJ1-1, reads DSGVTQTPKHLITATGQRVTLRCSPRSGDLSVYWYQQSLDQGLQFLIQYYNGEERAKGNILERFSAQQFPDLHSELNLSSLELGDSALYFCASNRQGVNTEAFFGQGTRLTVV.

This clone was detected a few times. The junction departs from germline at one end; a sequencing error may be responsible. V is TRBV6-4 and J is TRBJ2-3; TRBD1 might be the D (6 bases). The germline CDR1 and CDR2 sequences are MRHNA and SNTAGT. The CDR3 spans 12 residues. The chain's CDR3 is CASRGERGTANF. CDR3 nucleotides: TGTGCCAGCAGGGGGGAGAGGGGGACGGCGAATTTT.

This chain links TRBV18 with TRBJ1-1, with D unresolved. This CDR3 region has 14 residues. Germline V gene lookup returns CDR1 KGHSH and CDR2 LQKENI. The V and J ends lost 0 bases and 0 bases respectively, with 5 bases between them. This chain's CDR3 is CASSPPSVNTEAFF. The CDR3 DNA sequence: TGTGCCAGCTCACCACCTTCAGTGAACACTGAAGCTTTCTTT.

CDR3 nucleotide sequence: TGCAGCGTTGGGGGAAGACAGGGGGCGGACGAGCAGTACTTC. Its translation: CSVGGRQGADEQYF. The chain employs TRBV29-1 and TRBJ2-7, with 10 positions matching TRBD1. Looked up from germline, CDR1 is SQVTM and CDR2 is ANQGSEA. J lost 5 bases, V lost 4 bases, and 8 bases had no gene match. The CDR3 is 14 amino acids.

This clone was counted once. The CDR3 protein is CASSASSSGQRDTQYF. CDR3 sequence (DNA): TGTGCCAGCAGCGCTTCCTCTAGCGGACAGAGAGATACGCAGTATTTT. The gene calls are TRBV9 and TRBJ2-3; a weak D match, TRBD2 (7 bases). Germline loops: CDR1 SGDLS, CDR2 YYNGEE. V dropped 3 bases and J dropped 5 bases, with 19 bases sitting between them. This CDR3 region has 16 residues.

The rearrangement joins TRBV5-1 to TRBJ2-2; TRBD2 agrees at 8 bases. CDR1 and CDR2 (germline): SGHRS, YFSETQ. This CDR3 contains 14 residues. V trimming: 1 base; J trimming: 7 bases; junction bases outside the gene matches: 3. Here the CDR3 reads CASSLTGGVGELFF. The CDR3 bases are TGCGCCAGCAGCTTGACGGGAGGGGTCGGGGAGCTGTTTTTT.

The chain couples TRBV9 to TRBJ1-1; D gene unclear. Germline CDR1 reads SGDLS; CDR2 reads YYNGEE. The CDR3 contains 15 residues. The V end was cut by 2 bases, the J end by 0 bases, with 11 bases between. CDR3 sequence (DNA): TGTGCCAGCAGCGTCGGCAGCGGAATGAACACTGAAGCTTTCTTT. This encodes CASSVGSGMNTEAFF.

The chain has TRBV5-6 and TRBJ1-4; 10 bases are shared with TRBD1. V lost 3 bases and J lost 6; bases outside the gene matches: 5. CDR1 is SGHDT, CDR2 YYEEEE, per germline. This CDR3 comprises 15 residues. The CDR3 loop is CASSSSGTGDEKLFF. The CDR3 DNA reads TGTGCCAGCAGCTCCTCCGGGACAGGGGATGAAAAACTGTTTTTT.

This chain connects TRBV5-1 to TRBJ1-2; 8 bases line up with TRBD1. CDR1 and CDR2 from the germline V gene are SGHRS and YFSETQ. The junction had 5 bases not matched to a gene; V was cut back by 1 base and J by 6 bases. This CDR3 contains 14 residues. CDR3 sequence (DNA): TGCGCCAGCAGCTTGCTACAGGGGGACGATGGCTACACCTTC. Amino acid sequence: CASSLLQGDDGYTF.

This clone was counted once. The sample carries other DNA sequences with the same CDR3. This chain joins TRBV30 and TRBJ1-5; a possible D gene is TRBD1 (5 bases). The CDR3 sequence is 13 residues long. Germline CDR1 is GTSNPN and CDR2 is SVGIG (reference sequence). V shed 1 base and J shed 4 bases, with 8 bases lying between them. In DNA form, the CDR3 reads TGTGCCTGGAGTGGGGGGGGGAATCAGCCCCAGCATTTT. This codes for CAWSGGGNQPQHF.

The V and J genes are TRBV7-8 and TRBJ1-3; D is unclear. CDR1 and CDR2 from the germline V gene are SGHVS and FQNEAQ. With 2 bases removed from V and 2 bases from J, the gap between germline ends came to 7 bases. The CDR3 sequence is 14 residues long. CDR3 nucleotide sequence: TGTGCCAGCAGCTTACGGGGAGCTGGAAACACCATATATTTT. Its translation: CASSLRGAGNTIYF.

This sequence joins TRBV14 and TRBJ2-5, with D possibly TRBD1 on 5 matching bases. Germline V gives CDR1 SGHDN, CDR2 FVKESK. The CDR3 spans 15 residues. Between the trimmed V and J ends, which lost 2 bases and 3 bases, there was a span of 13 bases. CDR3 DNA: TGTGCCAGCAGCCAACGGCCCAGGGCAAAAGAGACCCAGTACTTC. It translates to CASSQRPRAKETQYF.

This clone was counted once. The CDR3 DNA is TGTGCCAGCAGCTTATGGGAGAGCGGGAGTGCCGGGGAGCTGTTTTTT. Translating it yields CASSLWESGSAGELFF. The chain has TRBV7-6 and TRBJ2-2; TRBD2 agrees at 8 bases. The junction had 8 bases not matched to a gene; V was cut back by 2 bases and J by 6 bases. Germline V gene sequence: CDR1 SGHVS, CDR2 FNYEAQ. The CDR3 length is 16 residues.

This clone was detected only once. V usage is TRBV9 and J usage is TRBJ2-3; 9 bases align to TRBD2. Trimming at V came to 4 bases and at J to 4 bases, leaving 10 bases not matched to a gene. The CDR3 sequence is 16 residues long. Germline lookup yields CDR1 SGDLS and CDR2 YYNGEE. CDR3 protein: CASSTSIAGEADTQYF. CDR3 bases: TGTGCCAGCAGCACCAGCATAGCGGGAGAGGCAGATACGCAGTATTTT.

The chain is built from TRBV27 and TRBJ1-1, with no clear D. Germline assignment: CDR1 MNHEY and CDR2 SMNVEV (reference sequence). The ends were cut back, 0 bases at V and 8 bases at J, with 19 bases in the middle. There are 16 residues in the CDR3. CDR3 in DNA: TGTGCCAGCAGTTTATCGATGCGGCAGCAGAAGAGCGAAGCTTTCTTT. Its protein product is CASSLSMRQQKSEAFF.

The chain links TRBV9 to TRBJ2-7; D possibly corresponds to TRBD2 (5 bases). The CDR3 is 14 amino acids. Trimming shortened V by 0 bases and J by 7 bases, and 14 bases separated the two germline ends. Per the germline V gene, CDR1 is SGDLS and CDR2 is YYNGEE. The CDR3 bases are TGTGCCAGCAGCGTAGCTCTTGGACCGGGAGAGCAGTACTTC. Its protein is CASSVALGPGEQYF. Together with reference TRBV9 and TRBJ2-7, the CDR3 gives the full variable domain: DSGVTQTPKHLITATGQRVTLRCSPRSGDLSVYWYQQSLDQGLQFLIQYYNGEERAKGNILERFSAQQFPDLHSELNLSSLELGDSALYFCASSVALGPGEQYFGPGTRLTVT.

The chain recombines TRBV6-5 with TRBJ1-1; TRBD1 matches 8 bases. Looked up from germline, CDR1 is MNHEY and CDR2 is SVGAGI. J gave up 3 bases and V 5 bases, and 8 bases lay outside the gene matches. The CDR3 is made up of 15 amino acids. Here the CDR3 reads CASSPRTGSDTEAFF. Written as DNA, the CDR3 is TGTGCCAGCAGTCCGAGGACAGGGTCGGACACTGAAGCTTTCTTT.

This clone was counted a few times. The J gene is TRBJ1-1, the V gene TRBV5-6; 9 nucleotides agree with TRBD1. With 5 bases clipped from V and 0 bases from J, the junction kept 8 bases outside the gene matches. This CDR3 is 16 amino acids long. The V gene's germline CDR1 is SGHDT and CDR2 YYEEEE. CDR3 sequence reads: CASRIQGAKMNTEAFF. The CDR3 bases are TGTGCCAGCAGGATACAGGGGGCGAAGATGAACACTGAAGCTTTCTTT.

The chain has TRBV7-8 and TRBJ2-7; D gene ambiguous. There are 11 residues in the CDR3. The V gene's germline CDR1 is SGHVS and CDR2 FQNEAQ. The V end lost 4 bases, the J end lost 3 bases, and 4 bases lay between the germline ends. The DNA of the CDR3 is TGTGCCAGCAGCTCCTTCTACGAGCAGTACTTC. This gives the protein CASSSFYEQYF. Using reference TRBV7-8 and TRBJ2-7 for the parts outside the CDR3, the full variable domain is GAGVSQSPRYKVAKRGQDVALRCDPISGHVSLFWYQQALGQGPEFLTYFQNEAQLDKSGLPSDRFFAERPEGSVSTLKIQRTQQEDSAVYLCASSSFYEQYFGPGTRLTVT.

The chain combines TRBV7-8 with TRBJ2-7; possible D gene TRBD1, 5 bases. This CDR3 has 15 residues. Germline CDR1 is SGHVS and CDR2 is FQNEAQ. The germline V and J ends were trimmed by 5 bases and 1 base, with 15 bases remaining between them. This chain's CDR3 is CASSPTPQGSYEQYF. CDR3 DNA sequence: TGTGCCAGCAGCCCAACCCCCCAGGGATCCTACGAGCAGTACTTC. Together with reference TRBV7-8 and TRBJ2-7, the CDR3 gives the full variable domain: GAGVSQSPRYKVAKRGQDVALRCDPISGHVSLFWYQQALGQGPEFLTYFQNEAQLDKSGLPSDRFFAERPEGSVSTLKIQRTQQEDSAVYLCASSPTPQGSYEQYFGPGTRLTVT.

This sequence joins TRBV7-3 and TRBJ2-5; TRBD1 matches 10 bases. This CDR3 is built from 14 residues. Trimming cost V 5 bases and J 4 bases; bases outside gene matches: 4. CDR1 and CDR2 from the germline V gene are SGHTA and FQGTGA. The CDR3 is CASSRTGGLETQYF. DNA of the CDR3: TGTGCCAGCAGCCGGACAGGGGGTTTAGAGACCCAGTACTTC.

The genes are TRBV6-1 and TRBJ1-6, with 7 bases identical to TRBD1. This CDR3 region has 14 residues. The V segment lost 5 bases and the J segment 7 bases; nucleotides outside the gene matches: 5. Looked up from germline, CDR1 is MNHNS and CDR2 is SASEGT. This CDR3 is CASSTGQKNSPLHF. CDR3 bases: TGTGCCAGCAGTACGGGACAGAAAAATTCACCCCTCCACTTT.

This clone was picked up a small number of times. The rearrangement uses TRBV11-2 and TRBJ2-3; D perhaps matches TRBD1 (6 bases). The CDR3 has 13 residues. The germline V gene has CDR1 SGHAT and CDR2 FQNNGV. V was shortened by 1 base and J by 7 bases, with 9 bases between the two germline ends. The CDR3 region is CASSLGGGNTQYF. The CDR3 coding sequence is TGTGCCAGCAGCTTAGGAGGGGGTAATACGCAGTATTTT.

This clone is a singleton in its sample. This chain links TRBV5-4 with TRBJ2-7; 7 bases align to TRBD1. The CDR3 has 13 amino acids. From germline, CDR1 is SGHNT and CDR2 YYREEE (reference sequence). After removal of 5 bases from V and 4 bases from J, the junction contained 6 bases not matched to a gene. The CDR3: CASSSGQSYEQYF. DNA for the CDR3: TGTGCCAGCAGTTCGGGACAGAGTTACGAGCAGTACTTC.

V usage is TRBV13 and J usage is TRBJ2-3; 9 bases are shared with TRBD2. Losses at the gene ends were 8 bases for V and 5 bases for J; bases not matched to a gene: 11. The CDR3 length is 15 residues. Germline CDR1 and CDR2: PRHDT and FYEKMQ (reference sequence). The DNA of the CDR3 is TGTGCCAGCGCGAGAGTTGGTAGCGGGGGAGATACGCAGTATTTT. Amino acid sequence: CASARVGSGGDTQYF.